This is a list of T cell receptor beta chains from one sample in a study of T cells in Graves' hyperthyroidism and ophthalmopathy. TCRdb ran MiXCR on the multiplex PCR reads and lists one entry per CDR3 protein. The table has more than 100,000 distinct CDR3 sequences, over 45% seen once. The sample was blood. The source of these receptors is a man between 40 and 49 years old with Graves' hyperthyroidism. Each CDR3 is given with its conserved first and last residue.

v_call,cdr3_aa
TRBV2,CASRTATYGYTF
TRBV13,CASSLGVDRGRFGETQYF
TRBV15,CATSSLSSGANVLTF
TRBV7-9,CASSLDGATGELFF
TRBV11-3,CASSSGTGTSGYTQYF
TRBV7-8,CANSHGRLAVTDTQYF
TRBV6-1,CASSEAHGGFNEKLFF
TRBV5-1,CASSQQGGSYGYTF
TRBV30,CAWSVGEGSYEQYF
TRBV20-1,CSARNPPYEQYF
TRBV6-5,CASRSLGGYNEQFF
TRBV7-2,CASSLARGTTDTQYF
TRBV7-9,CASSFRQFTGAFF
TRBV9,CASSFQDLTGEQYF
TRBV19,CASKTSGGGLNEQFF
TRBV29-1,CSSYARDSKQPQHF
TRBV5-1,CASSPGVGSYEQYF
TRBV6-1,CASSWGGLGGNEKLFF
TRBV7-9,CASSLAEGANSPLHF
TRBV7-8,CASSLGTGTYGYTF
TRBV14,CASSQRLAATGELFF
TRBV6-6,CASSKQGGEGYTF
TRBV2,CASTGDSTDTQYF
TRBV7-9,CASSVSGSGGGYTF
TRBV20-1,CSARGPGQGYNEQFF
TRBV2,CASSPYLDRGEQFF
TRBV5-4,CASSSGRESRGYTF
TRBV9,CASSGGTHSGNTIYF
TRBV24-1,CAPRTSGTNEQYF
TRBV29-1,CSALPYASAESSYNEQFF
TRBV19,CASSWGTVGDTDTQYF
TRBV20-1,CSAGTSVTYEQYF
TRBV3-1,CASSQDRDTQYF
TRBV20-1,CSAGTSVYNEQFF
TRBV6-1,CASSEKARRNEQFF